This T cell receptor (beta chain) was recorded in a study of T cell responses to AZD1222 COVID-19 vaccine. V dropped 3 bases and J dropped 1 base, with 14 bases sitting between them. Per the germline V gene, CDR1 is SGHKS and CDR2 is YYEKEE (reference sequence). CDR3 length: 15 residues. Second-dose intervals near 4 or 12 weeks were combined. Of note for this clone: The antigen is unknown.

Study-level points and caveats: Spike-specific TCR breadth and depth rose after two AZD1222 doses. Recipients of AZD1222 seropositive at baseline numbered only 5 to 7.

Sequencing used immunoSEQ multiplex PCR; TCRdb keeps in-frame clones, though not all of them. This repertoire shows roughly 100,000 clones, 75% to 90% found once; its top ten account for about 40%. V gene TRBV5-5 combines with J gene TRBJ2-7; D unclear. This specimen consisted of peripheral blood, obtained 28 days after the second AZD1222 dose. The clonotype was recovered from an adult who received the AZD1222 COVID-19 vaccine. CDR3 bases: TGTGCCAGCAGCTGGCGCCTTGGGGTGTCCTACGAGCAGTACTTC. Encoded protein: CASSWRLGVSYEQYF.